Each of the 2 T cell receptor beta chains below was sequenced from the same sample in a study of vaccination effects on CD4 cells after COVID-19. Measured with immunoSEQ multiplex PCR; TCRdb has only the in-frame clones, and not every one. The table lists roughly 20,000 clones, approximately 70% of them singletons. Pools of viral peptides were used by the ViraFEST assay to expand antigen-specific CD4+ T cells ahead of sequencing. Between days 9 and 10 of culture, CD4+ T cells were separated out. These TCRs are of unknown antigen specificity. Sequencing used CD4+ T cells from PBMCs cultured with HCoV-229E spike peptides, obtained before COVID-19 vaccination. These receptors were collected from a human donor who received a COVID-19 vaccine.

J is TRBJ1-6 and V is TRBV5-5, with a weak D call TRBD1 (5 bases). CDR1 SGHKS and CDR2 YYEKEE come from the germline V gene (reference sequence). V was trimmed by 0 bases and J by 5 bases, leaving 12 bases between them. The CDR3 runs 16 residues. CDR3 sequence reads: CASSLAGDGNNSPLHF. DNA of the CDR3: TGTGCCAGCAGCTTGGCCGGGGACGGAAATAATTCACCCCTCCACTTT.

The chain uses TRBV19 and TRBJ1-2, with D possibly matching TRBD1 (5 bases). V dropped 5 bases and J dropped 5 bases, with 15 bases sitting between them. There are 14 residues in the CDR3. Germline V lookup: CDR1 LNHDA, CDR2 SQIVND (reference sequence). CDR3 protein: CASSPRGGPYGYTF. The DNA of the CDR3 is TGTGCCAGTAGTCCCCGGGGGGGACCTTATGGCTACACCTTC.